A single sample gave rise to the 32 T cell receptor beta chains below, sequenced in a study of cytomegalovirus exposure and HLA in healthy donors. Researchers ran the PCR with 60 Vbeta and 13 Jbeta primers. Here immunoSEQ multiplex PCR was the method, and the copy in TCRdb shows in-frame clones only, minus some. The table has 95,000 to 150,000 clones, 60% to 80% seen once. Source material: PBMCs. The receptors come from a man aged 30 to 45 in good health and CMV-seronegative.

The sample holds one count of this clone. The rearrangement uses TRBV27 and TRBJ2-1; a weak D match, TRBD2 (5 bases). The CDR3 has 14 amino acids. V was cut by 2 bases and J by 4 bases, with 9 bases left in between. Germline lookup yields CDR1 MNHEY and CDR2 SMNVEV (reference sequence). This CDR3 is CASSLEGPYNEQFF. The CDR3 nucleotides are TGTGCCAGCAGTTTAGAGGGCCCATACAATGAGCAGTTCTTC.

This clone was observed a single time. The V call is TRBV4-3, the J call TRBJ1-3, with D perhaps matching TRBD1 (5 bases). The V gene's germline CDR1 is LGHNA and CDR2 YSLEER. CDR3 size: 15 residues. V was clipped by 4 bases and J by 1 base, with 11 bases between them. The chain's CDR3 is CASSRNQGSGNTIYF. The CDR3 DNA reads TGCGCCAGCAGCCGAAACCAGGGATCTGGAAACACCATATATTTT.

The chain links TRBV6-4 to TRBJ2-3, with 9 nucleotides matching TRBD2. This CDR3 has 15 residues. V trimming: 3 bases; J trimming: 2 bases; junction bases outside the gene matches: 3. Germline lookup yields CDR1 MRHNA and CDR2 SNTAGT. The DNA of the CDR3 is TGTGCCAGCAGTGAAGGCGGGGGGGCCACAGATACGCAGTATTTT. Encoded protein: CASSEGGGATDTQYF.

This sequence joins TRBV4-3 and TRBJ2-2, with TRBD2 matching 9 bases. The CDR3 has 15 residues. The J segment lost 5 bases and the V segment lost 1 base, leaving 2 bases of the junction unmatched. Germline V gene lookup returns CDR1 LGHNA and CDR2 YSLEER. CDR3 region: CASSQGGGGTGELFF. In DNA, the CDR3 is TGCGCCAGCAGCCAAGGCGGGGGGGGTACCGGGGAGCTGTTTTTT.

The sample holds many counts of this clone. V is TRBV4-3 and J is TRBJ1-2; a possible D gene is TRBD1 (6 bases). The V end was cut by 4 bases, the J end by 5 bases, with 20 bases between. The CDR3 runs 16 residues. In germline, CDR1 is LGHNA, CDR2 YSLEER. The DNA for the CDR3 is TGCGCCAGCAGCCCCACGAGGGGGGGCGCCTCGTATGGCTACACCTTC. This sequence encodes CASSPTRGGASYGYTF.

This sequence joins TRBV19 and TRBJ2-3; D is unresolved. CDR3 length equals 14 residues. Germline V gives CDR1 LNHDA, CDR2 SQIVND (reference sequence). Trimming left V 5 bases short and J 6 bases short, with 15 bases between. The CDR3 region is CASSPRNPIDTQYF. The CDR3 DNA reads as TGTGCCAGTAGTCCCAGGAACCCAATCGATACGCAGTATTTT.

The rearrangement uses TRBV30 and TRBJ2-5; TRBD1 aligns across 7 bases. The CDR3 is 13 residues long. After removal of 4 bases from V and 3 bases from J, the junction contained 5 bases not matched to a gene. Germline V gene data show CDR1 as GTSNPN and CDR2 as SVGIG (reference sequence). CDR3 protein: CAWTGQLKETQYF. The CDR3 coding sequence is TGTGCCTGGACGGGACAGTTAAAAGAGACCCAGTACTTC.

This clone was picked up a small number of times. The V call is TRBV2, the J call TRBJ2-3; TRBD2 matches 11 bases. With V trimmed by 6 bases and J by 1 base, 3 bases remained unmatched. CDR3 size: 15 residues. The germline V gene has CDR1 SNHLY and CDR2 FYNNEI. The chain's CDR3 is CASRPTSGGTDTQYF. CDR3 in DNA: TGTGCCAGCAGACCGACTAGCGGGGGCACAGATACGCAGTATTTT.

Worth noting for this clone: Within the sample, other DNA sequences also encode this same CDR3. This rearrangement joins TRBV5-1 to TRBJ2-5; 10 nucleotides match TRBD2. CDR3 size: 15 residues. Trimming took 4 bases from V and 3 from J; bases not matched to a gene: 6. The germline gives CDR1 SGHRS, CDR2 YFSETQ. The CDR3 sequence: CASSKAGTSEETQYF. DNA for the CDR3: TGCGCCAGCAGCAAAGCCGGGACTAGCGAAGAGACCCAGTACTTC. The variable domain in full, completed from reference TRBV5-1 and TRBJ2-5, reads KAGVTQTPRYLIKTRGQQVTLSCSPISGHRSVSWYQQTPGQGLQFLFEYFSETQRNKGNFPGRFSGRQFSNSRSEMNVSTLELGDSALYLCASSKAGTSEETQYFGPGTRLLVL.

The CDR3 protein is CASRRSADPYSNQPQHF. CDR3 coding DNA: TGCGCCAGCAGGAGAAGCGCAGATCCCTATAGCAATCAGCCCCAGCATTTT. The V and J genes are TRBV10-1 and TRBJ1-5, with D unresolved. CDR1 WNHNN and CDR2 SYGVQD come from the germline V gene (reference sequence). Trimming left V 6 bases short and J 0 bases short, with 18 bases between. The CDR3 sequence is 17 residues long.

This clone appeared a few times. The rearrangement links TRBV23-1 to TRBJ1-2, with 9 nucleotides matching TRBD1. TRBV23-1 is identified as an open reading frame with a role that is uncertain. V trimming: 8 bases; J trimming: 4 bases; junction bases outside the gene matches: 11. This CDR3 has 15 residues. The CDR3 region has the DNA TGCGCCAGCCTCGCCGGACAGGGGAGATCCTATGGCTACACCTTC. It codes for CASLAGQGRSYGYTF.

There are a few counts of this clone. The rearrangement uses TRBV7-8 and TRBJ2-3; D is possibly TRBD2 (5 bases). V lost 2 bases to trimming and J lost 6 bases, with 12 bases between them. The CDR3 is 14 residues long. Germline V gene sequence: CDR1 SGHVS, CDR2 FQNEAQ. CDR3 nucleotides: TGTGCCAGCAGCTTAATCCGGGGTGGGGATACGCAGTATTTT. It encodes CASSLIRGGDTQYF.

The chain joins TRBV2 to TRBJ2-7; D is unclear. This CDR3 is built from 14 residues. The V end lost 2 bases, the J end lost 3 bases, and 11 bases lay between the germline ends. The germline CDR1 and CDR2 sequences are SNHLY and FYNNEI. Here the CDR3 DNA reads TGTGCCAGCAGTGAAATTGGGCAAAGCTACGAGCAGTACTTC. Its protein product is CASSEIGQSYEQYF.

The chain couples TRBV5-1 to TRBJ2-2; 9 bases are a match to TRBD1. The CDR3 covers 16 residues. CDR1 is SGHRS and CDR2 is YFSETQ in the germline V gene. Trimming removed 2 bases from V and 1 base from J; junction bases left unmatched: 3. This chain's CDR3 is CASSFTGGQNTGELFF. The CDR3 DNA follows: TGCGCCAGCAGCTTCACAGGGGGCCAGAACACCGGGGAGCTGTTTTTT.

This clone has more than one count but fewer than ten. The chain links TRBV4-1 to TRBJ2-7; no definite D call. Germline V gives CDR1 MGHRA, CDR2 YSYEKL. This CDR3 region has 15 residues. V was clipped by 5 bases and J by 6 bases, with 20 bases between them. The CDR3 protein is CASSVLPSNSGEQYF. The CDR3, as DNA: TGCGCCAGCAGCGTTCTGCCTTCAAATTCCGGCGAGCAGTACTTC.

CDR3 nucleotide sequence: TGCGCCAGCAGCCGCCAGGGGAACACTGAAGCTTTCTTT. This encodes CASSRQGNTEAFF. The chain combines TRBV4-1 with TRBJ1-1; D is possibly TRBD1 (5 bases). From germline, CDR1 is MGHRA and CDR2 YSYEKL. The CDR3 covers 13 residues. V was clipped by 4 bases and J by 1 base, with 7 bases between them.

The chain recombines TRBV7-3 with TRBJ2-3; 11 positions agree with TRBD2. Germline lookup yields CDR1 SGHTA and CDR2 FQGTGA. The CDR3 is 16 residues long. Trimming removed 2 bases from V and 4 bases from J; junction bases left unmatched: 5. CDR3 sequence reads: CASSLVGTSGSDTQYF. DNA for the CDR3: TGTGCCAGCAGCTTAGTTGGGACTAGCGGATCAGATACGCAGTATTTT. Full variable domain (rest looked up from reference TRBV7-3 and TRBJ2-3): GAGVSQTPSNKVTEKGKYVELRCDPISGHTALYWYRQSLGQGPEFLIYFQGTGAADDSGLPNDRFFAVRPEGSVSTLKIQRTERGDSAVYLCASSLVGTSGSDTQYFGPGTRLTVL.

The chain joins TRBV7-6 to TRBJ1-4, with D possibly TRBD1 on 6 matching bases. Germline CDR1 and CDR2: SGHVS and FNYEAQ. With 1 base removed from V and 3 bases from J, the gap between germline ends came to 12 bases. The CDR3 has 16 residues. The CDR3 reads CASSLGRRGANEKLFF. The CDR3 DNA reads TGTGCCAGCAGCTTAGGCCGCAGGGGTGCTAATGAAAAACTGTTTTTT.

This chain uses TRBV14 with TRBJ2-7, with a possible D match to TRBD2 (5 bases). V was pared by 1 base and J by 6 bases, with 10 bases between. The germline V gene has CDR1 SGHDN and CDR2 FVKESK. The CDR3 contains 13 residues. The CDR3 DNA sequence: TGTGCCAGCAGCCAAGGAGGGAGAGGCGAGCAGTACTTC. Protein sequence: CASSQGGRGEQYF.

This chain joins TRBV6-1 and TRBJ1-1; D is undetermined. V shed 0 bases and J shed 13 bases, with 15 bases lying between them. Germline loops: CDR1 MNHNS, CDR2 SASEGT. CDR3 length: 13 residues. CDR3 sequence (DNA): TGTGCCAGCAGTGAAGCCATGCGGGAGGGAGGTTTCTTT. This codes for CASSEAMREGGFF.

The rearrangement joins TRBV5-1 to TRBJ1-6; D possibly corresponds to TRBD1 (6 bases). Trimming shortened V by 5 bases and J by 7 bases, and 16 bases separated the two germline ends. The CDR3 contains 15 residues. Looked up from germline, CDR1 is SGHRS and CDR2 is YFSETQ. The CDR3 nucleotides are TGCGCCAGCAGGGGGGCAGGGACCCTCAATTCACCCCTCCACTTT. The encoded protein is CASRGAGTLNSPLHF.

This chain links TRBV29-1 with TRBJ1-1; 9 positions match TRBD1. The germline V gene has CDR1 SQVTM and CDR2 ANQGSEA. J was trimmed by 10 bases and V by 7 bases; bases with no gene match: 16. The CDR3 covers 14 residues. The CDR3: CSASGQGNIGGAFF. The CDR3 DNA is TGCAGCGCATCGGGACAGGGTAATATTGGTGGAGCTTTCTTT.

The chain is built from TRBV25-1 and TRBJ2-3; D gene ambiguous. The CDR3 runs to 10 residues. V was trimmed by 1 base and J by 14 bases, leaving 7 bases between them. CDR1 and CDR2 (germline): MGHDK, SYGVNS. The DNA for the CDR3 is TGTGCCAGCAGTGAATTTGACTTGTATTTT. Encoded protein: CASSEFDLYF.

This clone has more than one count but fewer than ten. The CDR3 coding sequence is TGTGCCTGGAGTGTACAATCAGGGGGAGTGAGGAATTCACCCCTCCACTTT. Translated, it gives CAWSVQSGGVRNSPLHF. The chain uses TRBV30 and TRBJ1-6; 7 bases are shared with TRBD1. There are 17 residues in the CDR3. V shed 0 bases, J shed 7 bases, and the junction held 12 bases outside the gene matches. CDR1 GTSNPN and CDR2 SVGIG come from the germline V gene (reference sequence).

Ten or more counts support this clone. V is TRBV19 and J is TRBJ1-5, with 8 bases that match TRBD1. In germline, CDR1 is LNHDA, CDR2 SQIVND (reference sequence). V shed 8 bases and J 6 bases; nucleotides not matched to a gene: 15. There are 16 residues in the CDR3. The CDR3 DNA is TGTGCCAGTGTTTCCTCAGGGGGCGGGTTTATTCAGCCCCAGCATTTT. Protein sequence: CASVSSGGGFIQPQHF. Combining the CDR3 with reference TRBV19 and TRBJ1-5 gives the whole variable domain DGGITQSPKYLFRKEGQNVTLSCEQNLNHDAMYWYRQDPGQGLRLIYYSQIVNDFQKGDIAEGYSVSREKKESFPLTVTSAQKNPTAFYLCASVSSGGGFIQPQHFGDGTRLSIL.

The chain employs TRBV9 and TRBJ1-3; TRBD1 might be the D (5 bases). The length of the CDR3 is 16 residues. CDR1 and CDR2 from the germline V gene are SGDLS and YYNGEE. Deletions cut 3 bases from V and 0 bases from J, with 13 bases between. CDR3 loop: CASSESGPRSGNTIYF. The CDR3 nucleotides read TGTGCCAGCAGCGAATCAGGGCCCCGCTCTGGAAACACCATATATTTT. Filled out from reference TRBV9 and TRBJ1-3, the complete variable domain reads DSGVTQTPKHLITATGQRVTLRCSPRSGDLSVYWYQQSLDQGLQFLIQYYNGEERAKGNILERFSAQQFPDLHSELNLSSLELGDSALYFCASSESGPRSGNTIYFGEGSWLTVV.

The V call is TRBV14, the J call TRBJ2-3; 15 bases fit TRBD2. With 4 bases clipped from V and 0 bases from J, the junction kept 5 bases outside the gene matches. From germline, CDR1 is SGHDN and CDR2 FVKESK. The CDR3 sequence is 18 residues long. The CDR3 region is CASSRGTSGGPSTDTQYF. The CDR3 coding sequence is TGTGCCAGCAGCCGCGGGACTAGCGGGGGGCCAAGCACAGATACGCAGTATTTT.

The chain combines TRBV28 with TRBJ1-1; a possible D gene is TRBD1 (6 bases). V lost 9 bases to trimming and J lost 8 bases, with 22 bases between them. The CDR3 has 14 residues. Germline V gives CDR1 MDHEN, CDR2 SYDVKM. The CDR3 DNA sequence: TGTGCCAGTTTAAAGGGGGTTCGGTCATTCGAAGCTTTCTTT. Its translation is CASLKGVRSFEAFF. Complete variable domain (other parts from reference TRBV28 and TRBJ1-1): DVKVTQSSRYLVKRTGEKVFLECVQDMDHENMFWYRQDPGLGLRLIYFSYDVKMKEKGDIPEGYSVSREKKERFSLILESASTNQTSMYLCASLKGVRSFEAFFGQGTRLTVV.

The J gene is TRBJ2-5, the V gene TRBV6-6, with D perhaps TRBD1 (5 bases). The CDR3 runs to 12 residues. The V and J ends lost 4 bases and 4 bases respectively, with 7 bases between them. CDR1 and CDR2 from the germline V gene are MNHNY and SVGAGI (reference sequence). CDR3 coding DNA: TGTGCCAGCAGTTCCAGGGCAGAGACCCAGTACTTC. This gives the protein CASSSRAETQYF.

The gene calls are TRBV7-8 and TRBJ2-1; 8 positions match TRBD1. The germline gives CDR1 SGHVS, CDR2 FQNEAQ. CDR3 length: 16 amino acids. Trimming removed 5 bases from V and 0 bases from J; junction bases left unmatched: 6. The CDR3 region is CASSANRGSSYNEQFF. The CDR3 DNA is TGTGCCAGCAGCGCGAACAGGGGGAGCTCCTACAATGAGCAGTTCTTC.

This clone has a single count. V gene TRBV7-8 combines with J gene TRBJ2-6; D is unclear. The length of the CDR3 is 15 residues. V lost 2 bases and J 0 bases, leaving 5 bases between the germline ends. The germline gives CDR1 SGHVS, CDR2 FQNEAQ. The CDR3 bases are TGTGCCAGCAGCTTATCAGTCTCTGGGGCCAACGTCCTGACTTTC. As protein: CASSLSVSGANVLTF.

The chain uses TRBV15 and TRBJ1-4; D may be TRBD1 (5 bases). The CDR3 runs to 15 residues. Trimming pared 3 bases from V and 2 bases from J, leaving 10 bases between. Germline values: CDR1 LNHNV, CDR2 YYDKDF (reference sequence). Here the CDR3 reads CATSSEYRTNEKLFF. The CDR3 nucleotides read TGTGCCACCAGCAGTGAGTACAGGACTAATGAAAAACTGTTTTTT. Variable domain in full (rest from reference TRBV15 and TRBJ1-4): DAMVIQNPRYQVTQFGKPVTLSCSQTLNHNVMYWYQQKSSQAPKLLFHYYDKDFNNEADTPDNFQSRRPNTSFCFLDIRSPGLGDTAMYLCATSSEYRTNEKLFFGSGTQLSVL.